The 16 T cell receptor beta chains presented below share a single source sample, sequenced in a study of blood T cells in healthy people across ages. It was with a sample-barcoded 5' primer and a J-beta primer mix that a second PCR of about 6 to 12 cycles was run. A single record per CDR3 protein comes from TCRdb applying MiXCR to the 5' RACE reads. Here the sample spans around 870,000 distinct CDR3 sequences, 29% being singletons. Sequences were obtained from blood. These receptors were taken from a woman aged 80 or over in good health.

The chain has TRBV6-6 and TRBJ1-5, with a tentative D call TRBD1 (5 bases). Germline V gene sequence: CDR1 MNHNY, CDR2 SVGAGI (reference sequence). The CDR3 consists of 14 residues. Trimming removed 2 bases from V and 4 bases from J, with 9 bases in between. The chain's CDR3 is CASSYGGTNQPQHF. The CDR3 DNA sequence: TGTGCCAGCAGTTACGGAGGGACTAATCAGCCCCAGCATTTT.

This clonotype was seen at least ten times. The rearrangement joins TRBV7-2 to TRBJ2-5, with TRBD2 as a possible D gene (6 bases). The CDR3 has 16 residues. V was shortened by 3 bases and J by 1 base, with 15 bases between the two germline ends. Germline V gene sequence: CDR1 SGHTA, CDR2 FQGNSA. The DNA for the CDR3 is TGTGCCAGCAGCTTTTCGGGTCCTAGCGTCCAAGAGACCCAGTACTTC. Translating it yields CASSFSGPSVQETQYF.

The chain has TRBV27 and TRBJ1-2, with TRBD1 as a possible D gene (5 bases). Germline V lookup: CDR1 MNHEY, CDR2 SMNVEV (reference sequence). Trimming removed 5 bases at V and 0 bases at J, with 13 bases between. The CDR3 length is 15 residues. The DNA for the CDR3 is TGTGCCAGCAGTGTTACCAGGGAGCCTAACTATGGCTACACCTTC. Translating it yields CASSVTREPNYGYTF.

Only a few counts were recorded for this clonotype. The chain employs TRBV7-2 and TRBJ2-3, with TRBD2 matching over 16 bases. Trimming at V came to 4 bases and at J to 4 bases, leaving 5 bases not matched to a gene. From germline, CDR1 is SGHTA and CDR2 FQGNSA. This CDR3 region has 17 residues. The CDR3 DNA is TGTGCCAGCAGCTCGGGACTAGCGGGGGGGCCGGCAGATACGCAGTATTTT. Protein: CASSSGLAGGPADTQYF.

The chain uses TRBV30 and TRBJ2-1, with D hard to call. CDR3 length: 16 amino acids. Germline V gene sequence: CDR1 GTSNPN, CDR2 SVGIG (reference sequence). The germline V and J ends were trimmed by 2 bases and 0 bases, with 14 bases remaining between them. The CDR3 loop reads CAWSTLTAASYNEQFF. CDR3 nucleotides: TGTGCCTGGAGTACTCTTACAGCCGCCTCCTACAATGAGCAGTTCTTC.

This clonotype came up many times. CDR3 nucleotide sequence: TGTGCCAGCAGCTTAGGCAGGAGCGCCTACGAGCAGTACTTC. Translating gives CASSLGRSAYEQYF. The gene calls are TRBV7-9 and TRBJ2-7; D is ambiguous. The CDR3 extends over 14 amino acids. Trimming stripped 1 base from V and 2 bases from J, with 9 bases between. In germline, CDR1 is SEHNR, CDR2 FQNEAQ (reference sequence).

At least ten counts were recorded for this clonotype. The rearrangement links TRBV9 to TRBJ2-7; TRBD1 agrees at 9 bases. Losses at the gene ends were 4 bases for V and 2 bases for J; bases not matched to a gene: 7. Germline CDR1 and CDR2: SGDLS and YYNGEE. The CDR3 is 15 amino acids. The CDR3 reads CASSSTGGSAYEQYF. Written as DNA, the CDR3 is TGTGCCAGCAGCTCGACAGGGGGAAGCGCCTACGAGCAGTACTTC.

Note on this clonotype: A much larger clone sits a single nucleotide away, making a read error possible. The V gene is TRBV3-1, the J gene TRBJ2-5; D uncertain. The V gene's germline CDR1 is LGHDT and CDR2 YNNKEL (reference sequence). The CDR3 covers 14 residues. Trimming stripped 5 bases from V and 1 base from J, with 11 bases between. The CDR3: CASSASLAQETQYF. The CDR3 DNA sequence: TGTGCCAGCAGCGCCTCTTTGGCCCAAGAGACCCAGTACTTC.

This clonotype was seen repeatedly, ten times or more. CDR3 region: CSVEGSTDTQYF. The CDR3, as DNA: TGCAGCGTTGAGGGGAGCACAGATACGCAGTATTTT. This chain joins TRBV29-1 and TRBJ2-3; D call uncertain. Trimming removed 3 bases at V and 0 bases at J, with 4 bases between. Germline lookup yields CDR1 SQVTM and CDR2 ANQGSEA. The CDR3 runs to 12 residues.

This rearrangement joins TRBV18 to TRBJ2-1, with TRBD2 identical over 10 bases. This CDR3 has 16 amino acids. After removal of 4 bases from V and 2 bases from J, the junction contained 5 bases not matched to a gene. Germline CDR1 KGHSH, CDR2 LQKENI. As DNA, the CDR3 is TGTGCCAGCTCACGAGCTAGCGGGGGAACCTACAATGAGCAGTTCTTC. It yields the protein CASSRASGGTYNEQFF.

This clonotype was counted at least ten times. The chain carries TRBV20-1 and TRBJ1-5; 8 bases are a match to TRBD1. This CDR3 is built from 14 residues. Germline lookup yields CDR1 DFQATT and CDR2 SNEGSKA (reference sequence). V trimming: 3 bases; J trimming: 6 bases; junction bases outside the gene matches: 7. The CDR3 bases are TGCAGTGCTAGCAACGGACAGGGTGGTCAGCCCCAGCATTTT. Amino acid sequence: CSASNGQGGQPQHF.

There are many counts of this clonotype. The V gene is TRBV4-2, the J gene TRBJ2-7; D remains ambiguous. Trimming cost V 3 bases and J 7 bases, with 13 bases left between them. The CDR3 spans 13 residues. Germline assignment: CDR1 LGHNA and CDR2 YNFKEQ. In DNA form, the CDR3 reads TGTGCCAGCAGCCAGATCAGGACGACTGAGCAGTACTTC. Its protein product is CASSQIRTTEQYF.

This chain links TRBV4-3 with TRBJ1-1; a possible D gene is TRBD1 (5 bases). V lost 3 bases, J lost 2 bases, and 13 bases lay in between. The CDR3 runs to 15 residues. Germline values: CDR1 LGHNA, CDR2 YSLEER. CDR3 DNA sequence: TGCGCCAGCAGCCACCAGGGTATCAGCAACACTGAAGCTTTCTTT. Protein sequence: CASSHQGISNTEAFF.

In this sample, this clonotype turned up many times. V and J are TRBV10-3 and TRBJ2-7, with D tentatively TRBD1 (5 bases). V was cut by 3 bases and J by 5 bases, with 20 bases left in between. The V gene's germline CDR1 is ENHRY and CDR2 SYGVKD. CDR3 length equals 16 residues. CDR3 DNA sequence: TGTGCCATCAGTGAAAATCTTGAAGGGGCTCGAAACGAGCAGTACTTC. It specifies CAISENLEGARNEQYF.

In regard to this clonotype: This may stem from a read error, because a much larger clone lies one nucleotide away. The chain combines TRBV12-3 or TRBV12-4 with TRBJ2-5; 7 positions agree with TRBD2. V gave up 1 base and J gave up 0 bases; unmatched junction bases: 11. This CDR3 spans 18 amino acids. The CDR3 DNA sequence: TGTGCCAGCAGTTTAGGGACGGGACGAGCGGGGTACCAAGAGACCCAGTACTTC. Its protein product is CASSLGTGRAGYQETQYF.

CDR3 sequence (DNA): TGTGCCAGCGCGCAAGACAGGGGAATAAACACTGAAGCTTTCTTT. Amino acid sequence: CASAQDRGINTEAFF. The gene calls are TRBV2 and TRBJ1-1; 8 nucleotides agree with TRBD1. The CDR3 is 15 residues long. Germline V CDR1 and CDR2: SNHLY, FYNNEI. Unmatched junction bases numbered 10, after V lost 8 bases and J lost 2 bases. The variable domain in full, completed from reference TRBV2 and TRBJ1-1, reads EPEVTQTPSHQVTQMGQEVILRCVPISNHLYFYWYRQILGQKVEFLVSFYNNEISEKSEIFDDQFSVERPDGSNFTLKIRSTKLEDSAMYFCASAQDRGINTEAFFGQGTRLTVV.